This passage covers 13 T cell receptor beta chains from one sample sequenced in a study of monozygotic twins with inflammatory bowel disease. TCRdb re-called the 5' RACE reads and catalogs CDR3 proteins one per entry, DNA excluded. Here the sample table reports 300,000 to 350,000 distinct CDR3 sequences. The material sequenced was blood. These receptors were obtained from a human donor with ulcerative colitis or Crohn's disease, or a healthy co-twin of an affected twin (not recorded which).

The rearrangement joins TRBV28 to TRBJ2-1; the TCRdb D gene call, TRBD2, has no DNA to confirm it. CDR3 length equals 13 residues. The germline V gene has CDR1 MDHEN and CDR2 SYDVKM. The CDR3 spells CASTAGNSNEQFF.

The rearrangement joins TRBV5-1 to TRBJ1-2; the D call from TCRdb, TRBD1, cannot be confirmed without DNA. The germline gives CDR1 SGHRS, CDR2 YFSETQ. CDR3 size: 14 residues. The CDR3 loop is CASSLGQGNYGYTF.

V gene TRBV5-5 combines with J gene TRBJ1-1. This CDR3 spans 14 amino acids. Germline V CDR1 and CDR2: SGHKS, YYEKEE (reference sequence). The CDR3 loop is CASSLGPTNTEAFF.

The rearrangement links TRBV5-1 to TRBJ2-1. The germline CDR1 and CDR2 sequences are SGHRS and YFSETQ. The CDR3 runs to 14 residues. The CDR3 loop is CASSLPVPYNEQFF.

This rearrangement joins TRBV29-1 to TRBJ2-5. The CDR3 extends over 12 amino acids. Germline V CDR1 and CDR2: SQVTM, ANQGSEA. This chain's CDR3 is CSVEDPTETQYF.

CDR3 in amino acids: CASSPATSGIYNEQFF. The chain joins TRBV5-1 to TRBJ2-1; TCRdb returns TRBD2, unconfirmable since there is no DNA. This CDR3 spans 16 amino acids. CDR1 is SGHRS, CDR2 YFSETQ, per germline.

The rearrangement joins TRBV18 to TRBJ2-5; there is no DNA to check the TCRdb D call of TRBD1. The CDR3 is 14 residues long. CDR1 and CDR2 (germline): KGHSH, LQKENI. The CDR3 is CASSPPTGVETQYF.

The chain links TRBV20-1 to TRBJ2-7; with no DNA, the TCRdb D assignment of TRBD2 cannot be verified. From germline, CDR1 is DFQATT and CDR2 SNEGSKA (reference sequence). The CDR3 is made up of 15 amino acids. This CDR3 reads CSARPPLAATYEQYF.

The chain employs TRBV28 and TRBJ1-5. The CDR3 extends over 17 amino acids. Germline V gene sequence: CDR1 MDHEN, CDR2 SYDVKM. The CDR3 is CATSNRVGRDLNQPQHF.

The gene calls are TRBV27 and TRBJ2-7; with no DNA, the TCRdb D assignment of TRBD2 cannot be verified. Germline assignment: CDR1 MNHEY and CDR2 SMNVEV (reference sequence). The CDR3 spans 18 residues. The CDR3 here is CASSIRGRGGFTAYEQYF.

The rearrangement uses TRBV15 and TRBJ1-2; absent DNA, TCRdb's TRBD1 call cannot be checked. Germline V gene sequence: CDR1 LNHNV, CDR2 YYDKDF (reference sequence). This CDR3 is built from 15 residues. CDR3 protein: CATSERKGRMDGYTF. Looking up the rest from reference TRBV15 and TRBJ1-2 gives the full variable domain: DAMVIQNPRYQVTQFGKPVTLSCSQTLNHNVMYWYQQKSSQAPKLLFHYYDKDFNNEADTPDNFQSRRPNTSFCFLDIRSPGLGDTAMYLCATSERKGRMDGYTFGSGTRLTVV.

The CDR3 reads CASSRGTTGYTF. J is TRBJ1-2 and V is TRBV7-9; the D call of TRBD1 rests on TCRdb alone, since no DNA is present to check it. CDR1 and CDR2 from the germline V gene are SEHNR and FQNEAQ (reference sequence). This CDR3 has 12 residues.

The chain has TRBV7-2 and TRBJ2-1; with no DNA, the TCRdb D assignment of TRBD2 cannot be verified. Germline CDR1 and CDR2: SGHTA and FQGNSA. CDR3 length: 16 amino acids. Here the CDR3 reads CASSIRLAGGHNEQFF.